What follows are 15 T cell receptor beta chains derived from one specimen sequenced in a study of a mutant IDH1 vaccine in newly diagnosed glioma. Method: immunoSEQ multiplex PCR; TCRdb's copy keeps in-frame clones and lacks some. Of around 87,000 clones in the sample, about 83% are singletons; the top ten hold approximately 8%. Noted time point: baseline, week 1 (first vaccination visit). Documented treatment: pre-vaccination baseline after standard-of-care therapy. The sample in question was PBMCs, obtained from a glioma patient treated with radiotherapy, temozolomide or both. Receptors were obtained from a woman in her fifties or sixties with glioma.

The V gene is TRBV7-9, the J gene TRBJ1-2; a weak D match, TRBD1 (6 bases). The CDR3 length is 15 residues. V gave up 5 bases and J gave up 4 bases, with 17 bases separating them. Germline lookup yields CDR1 SEHNR and CDR2 FQNEAQ (reference sequence). The CDR3 region is CASSLHRDTFYGYTF. CDR3 in DNA: TGTGCCAGCAGCCTGCACAGGGATACCTTCTATGGCTACACCTTC. Drawing the rest from reference TRBV7-9 and TRBJ1-2, the complete variable domain is DTGVSQNPRHKITKRGQNVTFRCDPISEHNRLYWYRQTLGQGPEFLTYFQNEAQLEKSRLLSDRFSAERPKGSFSTLEIQRTEQGDSAMYLCASSLHRDTFYGYTFGSGTRLTVV.

This clone was recorded many times. V and J are TRBV7-9 and TRBJ1-1; D is unclear. The CDR3 totals 14 residues. From germline, CDR1 is SEHNR and CDR2 FQNEAQ (reference sequence). V lost 1 base and J 4 bases, leaving 10 bases between the germline ends. The CDR3 region is CASSLGEVGTEAFF. The CDR3 DNA is TGTGCCAGCAGCTTAGGGGAGGTCGGCACTGAAGCTTTCTTT.

The chain recombines TRBV11-2 with TRBJ1-2; the D is unclear. The CDR3 has 14 residues. Germline CDR1 reads SGHAT; CDR2 reads FQNNGV. Between the trimmed V and J ends, which lost 1 base and 2 bases, there was a span of 8 bases. The CDR3 DNA reads TGTGCCAGCAGCTTAGGGGTAGGGAACTATGGCTACACCTTC. Translated: CASSLGVGNYGYTF.

This chain connects TRBV27 to TRBJ1-4, with D perhaps matching TRBD1 (5 bases). Germline V gene lookup returns CDR1 MNHEY and CDR2 SMNVEV (reference sequence). The CDR3 spans 15 residues. Trimming left V 5 bases short and J 0 bases short, with 10 bases between. CDR3 DNA sequence: TGTGCCAGCAGTCAGGGTGGCTCAACTAATGAAAAACTGTTTTTT. Translated: CASSQGGSTNEKLFF.

The CDR3, as DNA: TGCGCCAGCAGCTTGGCCGTGGACGGGAACACTGAAGCTTTCTTT. Amino acid sequence: CASSLAVDGNTEAFF. The genes are TRBV5-1 and TRBJ1-1, with unresolved D. Germline CDR1 is SGHRS and CDR2 is YFSETQ. There are 15 residues in the CDR3. Trimming stripped 0 bases from V and 1 base from J, with 10 bases between. Together with reference TRBV5-1 and TRBJ1-1, the CDR3 gives the full variable domain: KAGVTQTPRYLIKTRGQQVTLSCSPISGHRSVSWYQQTPGQGLQFLFEYFSETQRNKGNFPGRFSGRQFSNSRSEMNVSTLELGDSALYLCASSLAVDGNTEAFFGQGTRLTVV.

The chain carries TRBV7-2 and TRBJ2-7; 8 positions agree with TRBD1. This CDR3 has 15 amino acids. J was trimmed by 3 bases and V by 1 base; bases with no gene match: 5. CDR1 SGHTA and CDR2 FQGNSA come from the germline V gene. The CDR3 protein is CASSLGTGGIYEQYF. In DNA form, the CDR3 reads TGTGCCAGCAGCTTAGGCACAGGGGGAATCTACGAGCAGTACTTC. Based on the CDR3 plus reference TRBV7-2 and TRBJ2-7, the full variable domain is GAGVSQSPSNKVTEKGKDVELRCDPISGHTALYWYRQSLGQGLEFLIYFQGNSAPDKSGLPSDRFSAERTGGSVSTLTIQRTQQEDSAVYLCASSLGTGGIYEQYFGPGTRLTVT.

This sequence joins TRBV11-3 and TRBJ2-7; D unclear. The CDR3 loop spans 14 amino acids. V was trimmed by 0 bases and J by 0 bases, leaving 6 bases between them. Germline CDR1 and CDR2: SGHNT and YENEEA. CDR3 in amino acids: CASSLDAVSYEQYF. CDR3 in DNA: TGTGCCAGCAGCTTAGACGCGGTCTCCTACGAGCAGTACTTC.

J is TRBJ2-5 and V is TRBV7-9; a possible D gene is TRBD1 (5 bases). The CDR3 has 15 residues. V was trimmed by 4 bases and J by 5 bases, leaving 17 bases between them. Germline CDR1 and CDR2: SEHNR and FQNEAQ (reference sequence). The CDR3 region has the DNA TGTGCCAGCAGCTCCAGCCACGGACATCTGGAGACCCAGTACTTC. Its protein product is CASSSSHGHLETQYF.

This chain uses TRBV6-5 with TRBJ2-7; D is perhaps TRBD1 (5 bases). This CDR3 region has 14 residues. V lost 6 bases and J 2 bases, leaving 14 bases between the germline ends. The V gene's germline CDR1 is MNHEY and CDR2 SVGAGI. CDR3 amino acids: CASSQMSGPYEQYF. The CDR3 nucleotides read TGTGCCAGCAGCCAAATGTCAGGGCCCTACGAGCAGTACTTC.

Points on this clone: Other DNA sequences from this sample encode an identical CDR3 as well. The V and J genes are TRBV19 and TRBJ1-5; the D is unclear. Germline V CDR1 and CDR2: LNHDA, SQIVND (reference sequence). The ends were cut back, 1 base at V and 7 bases at J, with 5 bases in the middle. The CDR3 has 12 residues. The CDR3, as DNA: TGTGCCAGTAGTATAGGGAGCCAGCCCCAGCATTTT. Its protein is CASSIGSQPQHF.

The V gene is TRBV5-1, the J gene TRBJ2-1; perhaps TRBD2 as D (7 bases). Germline CDR1 is SGHRS and CDR2 is YFSETQ. CDR3 length equals 16 residues. Trimming cost V 3 bases and J 0 bases, with 13 bases left between them. This chain's CDR3 is CASSWGEGGSYNEQFF. CDR3 sequence (DNA): TGCGCCAGCAGCTGGGGGGAGGGGGGCTCCTACAATGAGCAGTTCTTC.

V usage is TRBV11-2 and J usage is TRBJ1-4, with TRBD1 identical over 10 bases. The V gene's germline CDR1 is SGHAT and CDR2 FQNNGV. CDR3 length equals 12 residues. J lost 11 bases, V lost 4 bases, and 1 base had no gene match. The CDR3 DNA sequence: TGTGCCAGCAGCTCGGGACAGGGGAAACTGTTTTTT. Translating gives CASSSGQGKLFF.

This chain joins TRBV6-5 and TRBJ1-2; 10 bases agree with TRBD1. This CDR3 is 15 amino acids long. From germline, CDR1 is MNHEY and CDR2 SVGAGI. Losses at the gene ends were 7 bases for V and 5 bases for J; bases not matched to a gene: 10. CDR3 in amino acids: CASIYALGQGYGYTF. The CDR3 nucleotides are TGTGCCAGCATCTACGCCTTGGGACAGGGGTATGGCTACACCTTC.

The V and J genes are TRBV4-2 and TRBJ2-3; D gene unclear. The CDR3 consists of 13 residues. CDR1 LGHNA and CDR2 YNFKEQ come from the germline V gene. V dropped 1 base and J dropped 3 bases, with 5 bases sitting between them. The DNA of the CDR3 is TGTGCCAGCAGCCAAGTGGTAACAGATACGCAGTATTTT. It codes for CASSQVVTDTQYF.

The chain links TRBV6-1 to TRBJ1-3; no definite D call. Trimming shortened V by 7 bases and J by 0 bases, and 13 bases separated the two germline ends. Germline-derived CDR1 and CDR2 are MNHNS and SASEGT. CDR3 length: 15 amino acids. The CDR3 sequence is CASKVETSSGNTIYF. CDR3 DNA sequence: TGTGCCAGCAAAGTAGAAACAAGCTCTGGAAACACCATATATTTT.